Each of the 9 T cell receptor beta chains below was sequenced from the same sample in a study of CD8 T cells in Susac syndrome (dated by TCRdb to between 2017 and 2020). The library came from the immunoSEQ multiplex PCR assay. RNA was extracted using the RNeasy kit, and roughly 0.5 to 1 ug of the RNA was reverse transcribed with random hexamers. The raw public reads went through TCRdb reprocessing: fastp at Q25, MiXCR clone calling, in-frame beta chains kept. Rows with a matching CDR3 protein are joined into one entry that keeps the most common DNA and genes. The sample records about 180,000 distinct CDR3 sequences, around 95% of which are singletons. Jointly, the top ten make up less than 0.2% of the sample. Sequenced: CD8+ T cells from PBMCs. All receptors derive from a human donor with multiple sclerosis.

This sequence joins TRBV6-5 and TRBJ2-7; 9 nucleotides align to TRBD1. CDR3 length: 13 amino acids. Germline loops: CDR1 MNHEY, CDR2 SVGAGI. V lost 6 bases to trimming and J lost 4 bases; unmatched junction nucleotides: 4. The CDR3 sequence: CASRGQGKYEQYF. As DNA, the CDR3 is TGTGCCAGCAGGGGACAGGGAAAGTACGAGCAGTACTTC.

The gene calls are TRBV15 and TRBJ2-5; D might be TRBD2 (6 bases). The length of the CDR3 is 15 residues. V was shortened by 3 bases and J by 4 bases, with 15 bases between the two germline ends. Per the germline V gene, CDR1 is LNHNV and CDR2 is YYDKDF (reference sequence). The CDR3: CATSRRRGRRETQYF. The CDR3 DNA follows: TGTGCCACCAGCAGGAGACGGGGGAGGCGAGAGACCCAGTACTTC.

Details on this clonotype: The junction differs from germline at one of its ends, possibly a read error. As DNA, the CDR3 is TGTGCCAGCAGGCCCGGGACAGGGGGCTACACGGAAGCTTTCTTT. It codes for CASRPGTGGYTEAFF. This chain connects TRBV12-3 or TRBV12-4 to TRBJ1-1; TRBD1 matches 12 bases. The CDR3 has 15 residues.

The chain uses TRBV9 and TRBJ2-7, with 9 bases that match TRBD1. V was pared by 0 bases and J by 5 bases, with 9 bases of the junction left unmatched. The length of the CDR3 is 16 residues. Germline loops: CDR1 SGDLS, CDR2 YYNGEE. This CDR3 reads CASSVAEGDRANEQYF. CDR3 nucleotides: TGTGCCAGCAGCGTAGCAGAGGGGGACAGGGCGAACGAGCAGTACTTC.

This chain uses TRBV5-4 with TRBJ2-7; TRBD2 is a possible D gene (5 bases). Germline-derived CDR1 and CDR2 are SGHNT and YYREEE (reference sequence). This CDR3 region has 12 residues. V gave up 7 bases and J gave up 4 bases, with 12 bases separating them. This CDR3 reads CASGLLGYEQYF. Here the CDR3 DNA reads TGTGCCAGCGGACTCCTGGGTTACGAGCAGTACTTC.

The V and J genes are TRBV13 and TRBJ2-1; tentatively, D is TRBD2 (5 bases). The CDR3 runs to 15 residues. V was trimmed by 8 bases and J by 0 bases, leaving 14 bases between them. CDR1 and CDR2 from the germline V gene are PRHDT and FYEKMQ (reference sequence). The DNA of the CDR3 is TGTGCCAGCGGACTCGGGGAGAGCTCCTACAATGAGCAGTTCTTC. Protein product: CASGLGESSYNEQFF.

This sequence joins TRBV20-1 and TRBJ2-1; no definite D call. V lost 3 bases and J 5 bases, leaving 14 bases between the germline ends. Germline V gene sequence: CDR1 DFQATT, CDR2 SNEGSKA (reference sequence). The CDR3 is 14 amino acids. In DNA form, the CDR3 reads TGCAGTGCTAGCCGTCTGAGCCCCAACAATGAGCAGTTCTTC. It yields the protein CSASRLSPNNEQFF.

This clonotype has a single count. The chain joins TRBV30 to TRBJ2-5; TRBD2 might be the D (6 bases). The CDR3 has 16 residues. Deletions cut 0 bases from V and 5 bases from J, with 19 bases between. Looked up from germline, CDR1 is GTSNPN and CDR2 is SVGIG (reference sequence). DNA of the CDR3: TGTGCCTGGAGTGTAGGGAGGTTTATGGGTGAGGAGACCCAGTACTTC. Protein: CAWSVGRFMGEETQYF.

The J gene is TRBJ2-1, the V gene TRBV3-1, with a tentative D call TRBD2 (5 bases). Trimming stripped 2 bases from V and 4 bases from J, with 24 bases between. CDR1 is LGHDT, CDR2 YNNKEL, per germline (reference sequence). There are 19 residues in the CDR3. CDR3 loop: CASSQLMLRAQPFYNEQFF. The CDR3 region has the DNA TGTGCCAGCAGCCAATTGATGTTGCGGGCCCAGCCCTTTTACAATGAGCAGTTCTTC.